This T cell receptor beta chain is from a study of T cells in Graves' hyperthyroidism and ophthalmopathy. Diagnoses were established using clinical symptoms, serum thyroxine and TRAb, thyroid ultrasound and orbital computed tomography. Germline V gene lookup returns CDR1 DFQATT and CDR2 SNEGSKA (reference sequence). The CDR3 runs to 11 residues. The germline V and J ends were trimmed by 4 bases and 4 bases, with 5 bases remaining between them. This clonotype has at least ten counts. The TCR beta CDR3 regions underwent amplification using RNA transcripts as the source. Using the HTBI primer set, a first-round RT-PCR was run on the TCR CDR3. TCRdb passed the multiplex PCR reads through MiXCR, listing each CDR3 protein once. The sample yields over 450,000 distinct CDR3 sequences, about 15% seen once.

The sequenced sample consisted of blood. The rearrangement joins TRBV20-1 to TRBJ2-1; D is uncertain. The sequence was obtained from a woman aged 18-30 years with Graves' hyperthyroidism. CDR3 amino acids: CSAKDYNEQFF. CDR3 DNA sequence: TGCAGTGCTAAGGATTACAATGAGCAGTTCTTC.